What follows is one TCR beta chain and its context. Its antigen remains unknown. These data originate in a study of cytomegalovirus exposure and HLA in healthy donors. Study background: Out of 150 million to 200 million T cells, an earlier analysis found around 120 million unique TCR beta sequences in total. General study findings and limits: A list of approximately 160 TCR beta chains associated with cytomegalovirus was given. Sequencing depth across donors, presence/absence analyses assumed, was roughly uniform. Researchers reported in a later analysis that common viral pathogens appeared linked to several top clusters.

The PCR had 60 Vbeta and 13 Jbeta primers. Clones were sequenced by immunoSEQ multiplex PCR, and TCRdb holds only the in-frame ones, with some missing. The sample has over 75,000 clones; about 81% are singletons. Germline trimming cut 2 bases from V and 6 bases from J; bases unmatched to any gene: 12. The germline CDR1 and CDR2 sequences are LGHNA and YSLEER. This CDR3 comprises 16 residues. The clonotype comes from a woman in her fifties or sixties in good health and CMV-seronegative. The chain has TRBV4-3 and TRBJ1-1, with 7 bases identical to TRBD1. Sequencing was done on a sample of PBMCs. In DNA form, the CDR3 reads TGCGCCAGCAGCCAAATGACAGGGCGGGGGGTAGCTGAAGCTTTCTTT. It translates to CASSQMTGRGVAEAFF.